Below, one T cell receptor (beta chain) is given with its context. What it binds is unknown. This CDR3 comprises 16 residues. The V end was cut by 9 bases, the J end by 7 bases, with 21 bases between. In germline, CDR1 is KGHDR, CDR2 SFDVKD. These data come from a study of T cells in Graves' hyperthyroidism and ophthalmopathy. Study observations and caveats: Stable hyperthyroidism and ophthalmopathy were separated using 13 V-J signatures.

TCR beta CDR3 sequences were amplified from RNA transcripts. First-round RT-PCR of the TCR CDR3 relied on the HTBI primer set. TCRdb reprocessed the multiplex PCR reads with MiXCR, giving one entry per CDR3 protein. This table has about 250,000 distinct CDR3 sequences, 20% to 25% appearing once. The origin of this receptor is a man aged 25-45 years with Graves' ophthalmopathy. Sequencing was done on a sample of blood. The chain carries TRBV24-1 and TRBJ1-6; D gene ambiguous. In DNA, the CDR3 is TGTGCCACCCCCGGACGGGGAGGAGATGAAAATTCACCCCTCCACTTT. Protein sequence: CATPGRGGDENSPLHF.